The sequence of this TCR beta chain was determined in a study of siplizumab effects on memory and regulatory T cells. Study-wide points: A major contribution to the alloresponse seemed to be made by naive T cells, which seemed more diverse than memory cells.

With respect to this clone: Its matching antigen is unknown.

Here immunoSEQ multiplex PCR was the method, and the copy in TCRdb shows in-frame clones only, minus some. The sample shows about 91,000 clones, 80% to 95% of them seen only once. The germline V gene encodes CDR1 MGHRA and CDR2 YSYEKL. Trimming stripped 3 bases from V and 5 bases from J, with 14 bases between. This CDR3 has 14 amino acids. This chain connects TRBV4-1 to TRBJ2-7, with a tentative D call TRBD1 (6 bases). The sequencing input was CD8+ T cells sorted from blood. This clonotype originated in a human donor in good health. CDR3 coding DNA: TGCGCCAGCAGCCAGATTTCGAACAGGGACGAGCAGTACTTC. Protein sequence: CASSQISNRDEQYF.